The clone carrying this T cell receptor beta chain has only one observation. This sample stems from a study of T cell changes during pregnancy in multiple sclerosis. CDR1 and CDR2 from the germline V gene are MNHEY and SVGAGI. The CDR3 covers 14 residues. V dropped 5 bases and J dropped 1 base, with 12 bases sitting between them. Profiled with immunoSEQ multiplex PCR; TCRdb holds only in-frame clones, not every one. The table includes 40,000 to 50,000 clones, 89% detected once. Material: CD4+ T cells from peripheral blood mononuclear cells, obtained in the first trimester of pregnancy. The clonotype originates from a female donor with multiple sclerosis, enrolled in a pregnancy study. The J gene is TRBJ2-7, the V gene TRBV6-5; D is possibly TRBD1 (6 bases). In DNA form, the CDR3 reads TGTGCCAGCAGTAGGGGGAAGGAATCCTACGAGCAGTACTTC. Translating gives CASSRGKESYEQYF.